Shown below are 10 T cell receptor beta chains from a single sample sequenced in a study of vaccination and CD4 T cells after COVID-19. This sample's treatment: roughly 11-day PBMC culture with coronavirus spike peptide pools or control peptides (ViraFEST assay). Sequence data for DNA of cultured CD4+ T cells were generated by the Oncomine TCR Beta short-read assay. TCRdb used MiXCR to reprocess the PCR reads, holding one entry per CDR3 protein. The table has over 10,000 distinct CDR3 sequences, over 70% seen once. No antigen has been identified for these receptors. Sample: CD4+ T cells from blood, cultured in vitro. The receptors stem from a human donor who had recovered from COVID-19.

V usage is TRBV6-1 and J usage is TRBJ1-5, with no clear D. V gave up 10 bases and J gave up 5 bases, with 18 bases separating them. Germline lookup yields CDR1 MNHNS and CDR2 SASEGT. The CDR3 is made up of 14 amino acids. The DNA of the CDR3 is TGTGCCATAACACTGGACGGAAATTATCAGCCCCAGCATTTT. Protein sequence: CAITLDGNYQPQHF.

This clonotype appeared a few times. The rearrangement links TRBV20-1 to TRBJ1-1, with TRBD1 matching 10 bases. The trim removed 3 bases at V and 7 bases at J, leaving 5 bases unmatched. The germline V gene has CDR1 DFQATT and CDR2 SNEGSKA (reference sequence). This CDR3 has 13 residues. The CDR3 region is CSASGTGEGEAFF. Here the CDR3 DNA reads TGCAGTGCTAGTGGGACAGGGGAGGGTGAAGCTTTCTTT.

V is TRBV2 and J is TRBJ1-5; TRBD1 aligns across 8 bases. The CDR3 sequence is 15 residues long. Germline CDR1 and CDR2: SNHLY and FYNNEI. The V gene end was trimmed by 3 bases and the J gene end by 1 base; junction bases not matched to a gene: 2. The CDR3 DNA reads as TGTGCCAGCAGTGAGCAGGGGGCCAGCAATCAGCCCCAGCATTTT. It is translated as CASSEQGASNQPQHF.

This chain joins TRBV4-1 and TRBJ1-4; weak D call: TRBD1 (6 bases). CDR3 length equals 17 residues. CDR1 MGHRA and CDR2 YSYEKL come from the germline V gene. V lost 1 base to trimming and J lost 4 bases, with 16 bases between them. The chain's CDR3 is CASSQVGRGQLNEKLFF. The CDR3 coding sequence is TGCGCCAGCAGCCAAGTGGGGAGGGGACAACTTAATGAAAAACTGTTTTTT.

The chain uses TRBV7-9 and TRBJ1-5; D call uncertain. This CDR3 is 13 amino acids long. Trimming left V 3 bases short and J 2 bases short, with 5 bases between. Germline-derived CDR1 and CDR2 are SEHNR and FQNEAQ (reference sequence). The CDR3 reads CASSFEGNQPQHF. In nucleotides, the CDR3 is TGTGCCAGCAGCTTCGAGGGCAATCAGCCCCAGCATTTT.

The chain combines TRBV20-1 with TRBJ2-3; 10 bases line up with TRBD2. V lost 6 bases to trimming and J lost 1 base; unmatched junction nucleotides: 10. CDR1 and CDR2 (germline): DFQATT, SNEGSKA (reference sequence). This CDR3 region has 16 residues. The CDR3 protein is CSANPITSGGTDTQYF. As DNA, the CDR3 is TGCAGTGCCAACCCTATAACTAGCGGGGGCACAGATACGCAGTATTTT.

The CDR3 nucleotides are TGTGCCAGCAATAACCAGGGAACTATCTCCTATGGCTACACCTTC. Translation gives CASNNQGTISYGYTF. The chain uses TRBV6-1 and TRBJ1-2; D might be TRBD1 (5 bases). CDR1 and CDR2 from the germline V gene are MNHNS and SASEGT. CDR3 length: 15 residues. V was cut by 7 bases and J by 4 bases, with 19 bases left in between.

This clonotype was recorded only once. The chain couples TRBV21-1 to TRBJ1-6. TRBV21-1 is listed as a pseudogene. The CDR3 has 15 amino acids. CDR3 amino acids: CASSLCRRVRSPLHF. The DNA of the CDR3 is TGTGCCAGCAGCCTCTGCCGAAGGGTAAGATCACCCCTCCACTTT.

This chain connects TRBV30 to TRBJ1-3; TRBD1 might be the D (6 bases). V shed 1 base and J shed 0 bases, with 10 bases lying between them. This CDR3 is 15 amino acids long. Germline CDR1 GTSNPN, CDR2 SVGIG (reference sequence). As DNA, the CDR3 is TGTGCCTGGAGTGGACAGGCTTACTCTGGAAACACCATATATTTT. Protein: CAWSGQAYSGNTIYF.

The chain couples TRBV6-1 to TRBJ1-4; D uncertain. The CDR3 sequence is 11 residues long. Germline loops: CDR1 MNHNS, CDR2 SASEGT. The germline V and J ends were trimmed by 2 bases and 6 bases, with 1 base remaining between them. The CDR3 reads CASSEYEKLFF. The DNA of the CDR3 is TGTGCCAGCAGTGAATATGAAAAACTGTTTTTT.